One sample yielded the 31 T cell receptor beta chains listed below, sequenced in a study of resident and recirculating memory T cells in vitiligo (dated by TCRdb to about 2018). To prepare the library, the immunoSEQ multiplex PCR assay was applied. This is the immuneACCESS table as TCRdb keeps it, with only in-frame sequences that have V and J called. A part of the clones is gone; compared with another copy, unresolved V genes explain less than half, and the rest is unexplained. Recorded for this sample are 60,000 to 80,000 clones; 90% to 95% of them occurred a single time. Roughly 5% of the sample is held by the ten biggest clonotypes. The sample comprised blood. These receptors were obtained from a male donor with vitiligo.

The chain carries TRBV18 and TRBJ2-5; TRBD1 matches 8 bases. CDR1 and CDR2 from the germline V gene are KGHSH and LQKENI. The V segment lost 4 bases and the J segment 4 bases; nucleotides outside the gene matches: 11. The CDR3 is 16 amino acids. CDR3 protein: CASSLGQGGLGETQYF. In DNA, the CDR3 is TGTGCCAGCTCACTTGGACAGGGAGGCTTAGGAGAGACCCAGTACTTC. Complete variable domain (other parts from reference TRBV18 and TRBJ2-5): NAGVMQNPRHLVRRRGQEARLRCSPMKGHSHVYWYRQLPEEGLKFMVYLQKENIIDESGMPKERFSAEFPKEGPSILRIQQVVRGDSAAYFCASSLGQGGLGETQYFGPGTRLLVL.

The genes are TRBV5-1 and TRBJ2-7; 7 bases fit TRBD1. This CDR3 spans 16 amino acids. V was pared by 1 base and J by 0 bases, with 7 bases of the junction left unmatched. CDR1 is SGHRS, CDR2 YFSETQ, per germline. CDR3 amino acids: CASSLTPTGSSYEQYF. DNA for the CDR3: TGCGCCAGCAGCTTGACGCCGACAGGGTCCTCCTACGAGCAGTACTTC.

The V and J genes are TRBV4-2 and TRBJ1-6; D may be TRBD1 (5 bases). The CDR3 spans 14 residues. Germline CDR1 reads LGHNA; CDR2 reads YNFKEQ. V lost 4 bases to trimming and J lost 4 bases, with 8 bases between them. The CDR3 nucleotides read TGTGCCAGCAGCCCGGACACGTATAATTCACCCCTCCACTTT. It yields the protein CASSPDTYNSPLHF.

This clone has more than one count but fewer than ten. The chain employs TRBV19 and TRBJ1-1, with D uncertain. The V gene lost 3 bases and the J gene lost 1 base, with 9 bases spanning the gap. CDR1 is LNHDA, CDR2 SQIVND, per germline (reference sequence). The CDR3 runs 14 residues. The CDR3 DNA sequence: TGTGCCAGTAGTATCTGGGAGGGGAACACTGAAGCTTTCTTT. This translates into CASSIWEGNTEAFF.

The chain has TRBV6-5 and TRBJ1-2; TRBD1 might be the D (6 bases). Germline CDR1 is MNHEY and CDR2 is SVGAGI. Trimming removed 3 bases at V and 6 bases at J, with 11 bases between. The CDR3 length is 13 residues. CDR3 protein: CASSYSGVDGYTF. The CDR3 nucleotides are TGTGCCAGCAGTTATTCAGGGGTCGATGGCTACACCTTC.

The CDR3 DNA reads as TGTGCCAGCAGCGAAGTGCCGGGACAGGGGATTGGGGGCACTGAAGCTTTCTTT. This sequence encodes CASSEVPGQGIGGTEAFF. The V call is TRBV4-2, the J call TRBJ1-1; TRBD1 aligns across 10 bases. The CDR3 spans 18 residues. Germline values: CDR1 LGHNA, CDR2 YNFKEQ. The trim removed 5 bases at V and 4 bases at J, leaving 16 bases unmatched.

The chain's CDR3 is CASSQDSRYGLLQETQYF. The CDR3 bases are TGCGCCAGCAGCCAAGATAGTCGGTACGGACTACTCCAAGAGACCCAGTACTTC. The chain recombines TRBV4-3 with TRBJ2-5; D might be TRBD2 (6 bases). Germline V gene data show CDR1 as LGHNA and CDR2 as YSLEER. The length of the CDR3 is 18 residues. The V and J ends lost 0 bases and 1 base respectively, with 18 bases between them.

The V call is TRBV19, the J call TRBJ2-7, with D possibly matching TRBD2 (5 bases). Germline CDR1 and CDR2: LNHDA and SQIVND (reference sequence). The V gene lost 11 bases and the J gene lost 1 base, with 15 bases spanning the gap. The CDR3 extends over 13 amino acids. The CDR3 sequence is CASSGVISYEQYF. The CDR3 region has the DNA TGTGCCTCCTCCGGGGTGATATCCTACGAGCAGTACTTC. The entire variable domain, with the rest obtained from reference TRBV19 and TRBJ2-7, is as follows: DGGITQSPKYLFRKEGQNVTLSCEQNLNHDAMYWYRQDPGQGLRLIYYSQIVNDFQKGDIAEGYSVSREKKESFPLTVTSAQKNPTAFYLCASSGVISYEQYFGPGTRLTVT.

This clone was seen a handful of times. The chain has TRBV21-1 and TRBJ1-4; the tabulated D call, TRBD1, remains unverified against the DNA. TRBV21-1 is assigned pseudogene status. This CDR3 region has 16 residues. The CDR3 DNA is TGTGCCAGCAGCAAATGCCGACAGTCTACTAATGAAAAACTGTTTTTT. Protein sequence: CASSKCRQSTNEKLFF.

This clone was counted once. The chain uses TRBV25-1 and TRBJ2-1; 7 bases map to TRBD2. After removal of 2 bases from V and 7 bases from J, the junction contained 8 bases not matched to a gene. In germline, CDR1 is MGHDK, CDR2 SYGVNS. The CDR3 loop spans 15 amino acids. The CDR3 nucleotides are TGTGCCAGCAGTGAAAGGAGCGGGGTGGGTAATGAGCAGTTCTTC. Its translation is CASSERSGVGNEQFF.

The V gene is TRBV6-1, the J gene TRBJ1-2; possible D gene TRBD1, 6 bases. The CDR3 length is 12 residues. Trimming pared 10 bases from V and 5 bases from J, leaving 14 bases between. Germline V gives CDR1 MNHNS, CDR2 SASEGT. In DNA form, the CDR3 reads TGTGCCACCCGGGGGGGCGCTTATGGCTACACCTTC. Translating it yields CATRGGAYGYTF.

This chain links TRBV28 with TRBJ1-1; the match to TRBD1 covers 7 bases. The CDR3 runs to 14 residues. V was clipped by 5 bases and J by 9 bases; unmatched bases: 12. Germline-derived CDR1 and CDR2 are MDHEN and SYDVKM. CDR3 amino acids: CASSPAQGVMKAFF. The CDR3 coding sequence is TGTGCCAGCAGTCCCGCCCAGGGGGTAATGAAAGCTTTCTTT. Based on the CDR3 plus reference TRBV28 and TRBJ1-1, the full variable domain is DVKVTQSSRYLVKRTGEKVFLECVQDMDHENMFWYRQDPGLGLRLIYFSYDVKMKEKGDIPEGYSVSREKKERFSLILESASTNQTSMYLCASSPAQGVMKAFFGQGTRLTVV.

The chain is built from TRBV4-1 and TRBJ1-4; D not resolved. Trimming stripped 4 bases from V and 4 bases from J, with 13 bases between. Germline CDR1 and CDR2: MGHRA and YSYEKL. This CDR3 region has 15 residues. CDR3 sequence reads: CASSLSREGNEKLFF. The DNA for the CDR3 is TGCGCCAGCAGCCTATCCCGGGAGGGTAATGAAAAACTGTTTTTT.

The rearrangement links TRBV14 to TRBJ2-5; 10 bases map to TRBD1. The CDR3 totals 15 residues. After removal of 5 bases from V and 3 bases from J, the junction contained 6 bases not matched to a gene. CDR1 and CDR2 from the germline V gene are SGHDN and FVKESK. The CDR3 DNA follows: TGTGCCAGCAGCGCGGGACAGGGGTTGGAAGAGACCCAGTACTTC. It translates to CASSAGQGLEETQYF.

The V call is TRBV14, the J call TRBJ1-4; D is possibly TRBD1 (6 bases). The CDR3 sequence is 17 residues long. Looked up from germline, CDR1 is SGHDN and CDR2 is FVKESK. V lost 5 bases and J 3 bases, leaving 19 bases between the germline ends. The CDR3 loop reads CASSDEAGAGANEKLFF. CDR3 coding DNA: TGTGCCAGCAGCGACGAGGCAGGGGCGGGAGCTAATGAAAAACTGTTTTTT.

V and J are TRBV7-2 and TRBJ2-1, with D uncertain. In germline, CDR1 is SGHTA, CDR2 FQGNSA. The CDR3 is 15 residues long. Trimming took off 2 bases at V and 0 bases at J, with 8 bases between the two ends. CDR3 sequence (DNA): TGTGCCAGCAGCTTATTGTATAGCTCCTACAATGAGCAGTTCTTC. Amino acid sequence: CASSLLYSSYNEQFF.

The CDR3 loop is CASSQTSSGGIEQFF. Here the CDR3 DNA reads TGCGCCAGCAGCCAAACCTCTAGCGGGGGGATCGAGCAGTTCTTC. The J gene is TRBJ2-1, the V gene TRBV4-1; 11 nucleotides align to TRBD2. Trimming at V came to 2 bases and at J to 10 bases, leaving 7 bases not matched to a gene. The germline gives CDR1 MGHRA, CDR2 YSYEKL. This CDR3 contains 15 residues.

The chain links TRBV9 to TRBJ1-5; 9 bases are shared with TRBD1. V shed 4 bases and J 6 bases; nucleotides not matched to a gene: 5. Germline values: CDR1 SGDLS, CDR2 YYNGEE. The length of the CDR3 is 14 residues. DNA of the CDR3: TGTGCCAGCAGCCTAACAGGGGGCGGTCAGCCCCAGCATTTT. Protein: CASSLTGGGQPQHF.

The V call is TRBV29-1, the J call TRBJ1-5, with TRBD1 identical over 9 bases. This CDR3 contains 14 residues. Per the germline V gene, CDR1 is SQVTM and CDR2 is ANQGSEA. V lost 4 bases, J lost 5 bases, and 6 bases stayed unmatched. CDR3 region: CSVVPGQGDQPQHF. CDR3 nucleotide sequence: TGCAGCGTTGTCCCGGGACAGGGAGATCAGCCCCAGCATTTT.

This chain joins TRBV7-9 and TRBJ1-6; a weak D match, TRBD1 (6 bases). The V end lost 5 bases, the J end lost 10 bases, and 15 bases lay between the germline ends. The CDR3 has 14 residues. Germline CDR1 reads SEHNR; CDR2 reads FQNEAQ (reference sequence). CDR3 protein: CASSALTGKSPLHF. The CDR3 nucleotides read TGTGCCAGCAGCGCTCTTACAGGGAAATCACCCCTCCACTTT.

The chain is built from TRBV7-9 and TRBJ1-2, with TRBD1 matching over 7 bases. This CDR3 is built from 13 residues. Looked up from germline, CDR1 is SEHNR and CDR2 is FQNEAQ (reference sequence). Unmatched junction bases numbered 6, after V lost 5 bases and J lost 6 bases. The CDR3 is CASSPAGGDGYTF. In DNA form, the CDR3 reads TGTGCCAGCAGCCCAGCAGGGGGTGATGGCTACACCTTC.

The CDR3 reads CASRTRGQIREQFF. CDR3 nucleotide sequence: TGTGCCAGCAGAACCAGGGGCCAGATAAGAGAGCAGTTCTTC. V is TRBV6-5 and J is TRBJ2-1; a weak D match, TRBD1 (6 bases). Deletions cut 6 bases from V and 10 bases from J, with 19 bases between. Germline-derived CDR1 and CDR2 are MNHEY and SVGAGI. CDR3 length: 14 residues.

This chain joins TRBV4-1 and TRBJ2-1; 9 nucleotides line up with TRBD2. V shed 6 bases, J shed 5 bases, and the junction held 14 bases outside the gene matches. CDR1 is MGHRA, CDR2 YSYEKL, per germline. This CDR3 region has 17 residues. This chain's CDR3 is CASRRGGGGSLHNEQFF. CDR3 sequence (DNA): TGCGCCAGCAGGAGAGGCGGGGGGGGGTCTTTGCACAATGAGCAGTTCTTC.

The genes are TRBV6-1 and TRBJ1-1; D not certain. Deletions cut 4 bases from V and 11 bases from J, with 14 bases between. Germline CDR1 reads MNHNS; CDR2 reads SASEGT. This CDR3 has 12 residues. The CDR3 loop reads CASSASGWEAFF. In DNA form, the CDR3 reads TGTGCCAGCAGTGCGTCGGGCTGGGAGGCTTTCTTT.

The chain links TRBV18 to TRBJ1-2; the D is unclear. Trimming pared 2 bases from V and 0 bases from J, leaving 7 bases between. The length of the CDR3 is 14 residues. Per germline, CDR1 KGHSH and CDR2 LQKENI. DNA for the CDR3: TGTGCCAGCTCACCATATACAGCTAACTATGGCTACACCTTC. This encodes CASSPYTANYGYTF.

V gene TRBV7-9 combines with J gene TRBJ2-2; 8 bases agree with TRBD1. This CDR3 region has 16 residues. In germline, CDR1 is SEHNR, CDR2 FQNEAQ (reference sequence). V dropped 7 bases and J dropped 7; count of bases not matched to a gene: 14. The CDR3 DNA follows: TGTGCCAGCACACCGCGGAGCGGACAGGGAGTCGGGGAGCTGTTTTTT. This codes for CASTPRSGQGVGELFF.

With regard to this clone: At one end, the junction sequence differs from germline, possibly due to a read error. The V call is TRBV30, the J call TRBJ1-1; TRBD1 aligns across 7 bases. The CDR3 sequence is 13 residues long. CDR1 is GTSNPN, CDR2 SVGIG, per germline (reference sequence). The DNA for the CDR3 is TGTGCCGGGAGGAGGGGGCAGGGGGCTGAAGCTTTCTTT. Its protein product is CAGRRGQGAEAFF.

The CDR3 nucleotides read TGTGCCAGTAGGGGGGCCCGACAGGGGGCGCAACAGCCCCAGCATTTT. This encodes CASRGARQGAQQPQHF. The chain uses TRBV19 and TRBJ1-5; 10 nucleotides align to TRBD1. CDR1 and CDR2 (germline): LNHDA, SQIVND (reference sequence). CDR3 length: 16 amino acids. Trimming took 6 bases from V and 7 from J; bases not matched to a gene: 12.

The chain is built from TRBV29-1 and TRBJ2-1, with 9 bases aligning to TRBD1. The CDR3 has 12 amino acids. The V gene end was trimmed by 6 bases and the J gene end by 8 bases; junction bases not matched to a gene: 5. Germline V gene sequence: CDR1 SQVTM, CDR2 ANQGSEA. The CDR3 reads CSVSTGGDEQFF. CDR3 nucleotide sequence: TGCAGCGTGTCGACAGGGGGGGATGAGCAGTTCTTC.

This clone was observed once. The gene calls are TRBV28 and TRBJ2-3; TRBD2 might be the D (5 bases). The CDR3 is made up of 14 amino acids. V was shortened by 8 bases and J by 0 bases, with 12 bases between the two germline ends. Germline CDR1 MDHEN, CDR2 SYDVKM. As DNA, the CDR3 is TGTGCCAGCCGAGCGGCCCTCAGCACAGATACGCAGTATTTT. Translating gives CASRAALSTDTQYF. Filled out from reference TRBV28 and TRBJ2-3, the complete variable domain reads DVKVTQSSRYLVKRTGEKVFLECVQDMDHENMFWYRQDPGLGLRLIYFSYDVKMKEKGDIPEGYSVSREKKERFSLILESASTNQTSMYLCASRAALSTDTQYFGPGTRLTVL.

The chain is built from TRBV4-2 and TRBJ2-1, with a possible D match to TRBD2 (6 bases). Germline V gene sequence: CDR1 LGHNA, CDR2 YNFKEQ. Trimming removed 1 base at V and 2 bases at J, with 6 bases between. This CDR3 contains 14 residues. The CDR3 spells CASSQAGAYNEQFF. CDR3 DNA sequence: TGTGCCAGCAGCCAAGCGGGGGCCTACAATGAGCAGTTCTTC.